The 14 T cell receptor beta chains below were found in one sample sequenced in a study of T cell responses to AZD1222 COVID-19 vaccine. Method: immunoSEQ multiplex PCR; TCRdb's copy keeps in-frame clones and lacks some. Of about 120,000 clones in the sample, 80% to 95% are singletons; the top ten hold around 4.5%. The sequencing used peripheral blood, collected on day 0 of MenACWY control vaccination. All receptors derive from an adult in good health.

This chain joins TRBV16 and TRBJ1-1; D gene ambiguous. Germline V lookup: CDR1 KGHSY, CDR2 FQNENV. Trimming cost V 1 base and J 6 bases, with 12 bases left between them. This CDR3 is built from 14 residues. As DNA, the CDR3 is TGTGCCAGCAGCCAATTTTGGGGTATAGCTGAAGCTTTCTTT. Its translation is CASSQFWGIAEAFF.

Here the CDR3 DNA reads TGTGCCAGCAGTCCGAGGGGGGGACAGGGGGCCCCCTACAATGAGCAGTTCTTC. It translates to CASSPRGGQGAPYNEQFF. V gene TRBV6-2 or TRBV6-3 combines with J gene TRBJ2-1; the match to TRBD1 covers 12 bases. The ends lost 5 bases at V and 2 bases at J; junction bases unmatched: 10. The CDR3 totals 18 residues. CDR1 and CDR2 (germline): MNHEY, SVGEGT.

This clone was recorded only once. The chain carries TRBV7-2 and TRBJ2-3, with 11 bases matching TRBD2. The V gene's germline CDR1 is SGHTA and CDR2 FQGNSA. J lost 2 bases, V lost 2 bases, and 9 bases had no gene match. The CDR3 is made up of 18 amino acids. The CDR3 region is CASSLTSGGSRSTDTQYF. The DNA of the CDR3 is TGTGCCAGCAGCTTAACTAGCGGGGGAAGCAGGTCCACAGATACGCAGTATTTT.

The chain employs TRBV29-1 and TRBJ1-2; no firm D call. The CDR3 is made up of 14 amino acids. Germline CDR1 SQVTM, CDR2 ANQGSEA. The V gene lost 1 base and the J gene lost 6 bases, with 15 bases spanning the gap. CDR3 DNA: TGCAGCGTTGAAGGTCCTGCGACAAGAGATGGCTACACCTTC. It codes for CSVEGPATRDGYTF.

This rearrangement joins TRBV6-4 to TRBJ1-1; D unresolved. Germline CDR1 is MRHNA and CDR2 is SNTAGT. This CDR3 comprises 14 residues. Deletions cut 3 bases from V and 1 base from J, with 9 bases between. CDR3 in amino acids: CASSDFPANTEAFF. The DNA for the CDR3 is TGTGCCAGCAGTGATTTTCCAGCGAACACTGAAGCTTTCTTT.

The chain links TRBV6-5 to TRBJ1-2; 10 bases agree with TRBD1. Germline CDR1 reads MNHEY; CDR2 reads SVGAGI. V was clipped by 2 bases and J by 6 bases; unmatched bases: 6. The length of the CDR3 is 15 residues. CDR3 protein: CASSYDGGQGNGYTF. In DNA, the CDR3 is TGTGCCAGCAGTTACGATGGGGGACAGGGGAATGGCTACACCTTC.

This chain connects TRBV5-1 to TRBJ2-5, with 8 bases matching TRBD1. The CDR3 has 15 amino acids. Germline CDR1 is SGHRS and CDR2 is YFSETQ. V lost 2 bases and J lost 4; bases outside the gene matches: 7. The CDR3 nucleotides are TGCGCCAGCAGCTTCCGGACAGGGTCGCGAGAGACCCAGTACTTC. Translated: CASSFRTGSRETQYF.

This chain links TRBV19 with TRBJ1-1, with 7 positions matching TRBD1. This CDR3 contains 14 residues. Trimming removed 5 bases from V and 7 bases from J; junction bases left unmatched: 10. The germline CDR1 and CDR2 sequences are LNHDA and SQIVND (reference sequence). The CDR3 DNA reads as TGTGCCAGTAGTCTAAGGAACAGGGGTGGTGAAGCTTTCTTT. Translation: CASSLRNRGGEAFF.

The chain uses TRBV19 and TRBJ1-1, with 9 bases that match TRBD1. CDR1 and CDR2 from the germline V gene are LNHDA and SQIVND (reference sequence). The CDR3 totals 15 residues. Trimming removed 6 bases from V and 5 bases from J; junction bases left unmatched: 10. The CDR3 DNA sequence: TGTGCCAGTAGCCGAAAGACAGGGGGAAATACTGAAGCTTTCTTT. It specifies CASSRKTGGNTEAFF.

The chain is built from TRBV4-1 and TRBJ2-4, with TRBD1 matching 11 bases. J lost 3 bases, V lost 0 bases, and 4 bases had no gene match. The germline gives CDR1 MGHRA, CDR2 YSYEKL. The CDR3 extends over 17 amino acids. The CDR3 spells CASSQDGTGGGKNIQYF. In DNA, the CDR3 is TGCGCCAGCAGCCAAGACGGGACAGGGGGAGGCAAAAACATTCAGTACTTC.

The rearrangement links TRBV4-2 to TRBJ2-3, with D uncertain. CDR1 and CDR2 from the germline V gene are LGHNA and YNFKEQ. The CDR3 loop spans 17 amino acids. Trimming removed 0 bases at V and 1 base at J, with 14 bases between. Here the CDR3 reads CASSQDIPTSGTDTQYF. Here the CDR3 DNA reads TGTGCCAGCAGCCAAGATATCCCGACAAGCGGCACAGATACGCAGTATTTT.

This clone occurred once. The CDR3 DNA sequence: TGTGCCAGCAGCCTAAGGACTAGCGCAAGCTCCTACGAGCAGTACTTC. It translates to CASSLRTSASSYEQYF. J is TRBJ2-7 and V is TRBV14, with 9 bases matching TRBD2. The CDR3 has 16 amino acids. Germline V CDR1 and CDR2: SGHDN, FVKESK. The J segment lost 0 bases and the V segment lost 4 bases, leaving 7 bases of the junction unmatched.

This sequence joins TRBV10-2 and TRBJ1-5; D possibly corresponds to TRBD1 (6 bases). The ends were cut back, 6 bases at V and 5 bases at J, with 11 bases in the middle. CDR3 length: 13 residues. The germline CDR1 and CDR2 sequences are WSHSY and SAAADI. The CDR3 nucleotides are TGCGCCAGCAGCAGACAGGAGGATCAGCCCCAGCATTTT. It yields the protein CASSRQEDQPQHF.

In this sample, this clone turned up once. The chain employs TRBV7-2 and TRBJ1-4; D not resolved. Trimming left V 2 bases short and J 1 base short, with 8 bases between. CDR1 is SGHTA, CDR2 FQGNSA, per germline. This CDR3 comprises 15 residues. CDR3 sequence reads: CASSLPSGTNEKLFF. The CDR3 DNA reads as TGTGCCAGCAGCTTACCCTCAGGAACTAATGAAAAACTGTTTTTT. The full variable domain, in which reference TRBV7-2 and TRBJ1-4 provide the parts outside the CDR3, is GAGVSQSPSNKVTEKGKDVELRCDPISGHTALYWYRQSLGQGLEFLIYFQGNSAPDKSGLPSDRFSAERTGGSVSTLTIQRTQQEDSAVYLCASSLPSGTNEKLFFGSGTQLSVL.